This record concerns one T cell receptor beta chain sequence. The data were obtained in a study of blood T cell repertoires in COVID-19. Authors' processing steps: Amplification from reference gene primers served as the basis for estimated nucleated cell counts. Using immunoSEQ multiplex PCR, the repertoire was profiled, and TCRdb retains in-frame clones only, with some absent. That table supplies the V and J calls and clone size; D and trimming were determined from the DNA. Of 73,000 or so clones in the sample, approximately 80% were seen once. The sequencing input was peripheral blood. The sequence was collected from a woman aged 55-70 years with acute or convalescent COVID-19.

The CDR3 is CASSLDRGKNEKLFF. For the CDR3, the DNA is TGTGCCAGCAGCTTAGACAGGGGGAAAAATGAAAAACTGTTTTTT. The J gene is TRBJ1-4, the V gene TRBV7-2; 8 bases align to TRBD1. Germline V gives CDR1 SGHTA, CDR2 FQGNSA. The CDR3 is 15 amino acids. V lost 1 base to trimming and J lost 5 bases; unmatched junction nucleotides: 3. The entire variable domain, with the rest obtained from reference TRBV7-2 and TRBJ1-4, is as follows: GAGVSQSPSNKVTEKGKDVELRCDPISGHTALYWYRQSLGQGLEFLIYFQGNSAPDKSGLPSDRFSAERTGGSVSTLTIQRTQQEDSAVYLCASSLDRGKNEKLFFGSGTQLSVL.